Below are 27 T cell receptor beta chains sequenced from a single sample in a study of cytomegalovirus exposure and HLA in healthy donors. Researchers ran the PCR with 60 Vbeta and 13 Jbeta primers. The table came from immunoSEQ multiplex PCR; TCRdb's copy has only in-frame clones and leaves some out. The data hold 150,000 to 200,000 clones, with approximately 75% observed a single time. Sequencing was done on a sample of PBMCs. The receptor set was obtained from a man under 40 in good health and CMV-seropositive.

This clone is a singleton in its sample. The chain employs TRBV5-1 and TRBJ2-5, with 10 bases aligning to TRBD2. Trimming took 2 bases from V and 5 from J; bases not matched to a gene: 3. This CDR3 region has 14 residues. Germline assignment: CDR1 SGHRS and CDR2 YFSETQ. The CDR3 sequence: CASSFLAGVETQYF. CDR3 bases: TGCGCCAGCAGCTTTCTAGCGGGGGTGGAGACCCAGTACTTC.

This chain uses TRBV6-5 with TRBJ2-2, with D unresolved. CDR1 MNHEY and CDR2 SVGAGI come from the germline V gene. This CDR3 region has 14 residues. The germline V and J ends were trimmed by 0 bases and 4 bases, with 6 bases remaining between them. The DNA for the CDR3 is TGTGCCAGCAGTTACTCGAGAACCACCGGGGAGCTGTTTTTT. Its translation is CASSYSRTTGELFF.

This chain uses TRBV7-6 with TRBJ1-2; the match to TRBD1 covers 7 bases. The V segment lost 1 base and the J segment 4 bases; nucleotides outside the gene matches: 12. CDR3 length: 17 amino acids. The germline V gene has CDR1 SGHVS and CDR2 FNYEAQ. CDR3 protein: CASSLVGGPGVSYGYTF. CDR3 nucleotides: TGTGCCAGCAGCTTAGTAGGGGGCCCGGGGGTTTCCTATGGCTACACCTTC.

This clone has more than one count but fewer than ten. J is TRBJ1-5 and V is TRBV18; TRBD1 aligns across 8 bases. Germline CDR1 KGHSH, CDR2 LQKENI. The CDR3 sequence is 15 residues long. V was pared by 3 bases and J by 7 bases, with 8 bases of the junction left unmatched. The CDR3 DNA is TGTGCCAGCTCACCGAATCAGGGGGCCGGGCAGCCCCAGCATTTT. This gives the protein CASSPNQGAGQPQHF.

The J gene is TRBJ1-6, the V gene TRBV2; D remains ambiguous. The CDR3 has 14 residues. Germline CDR1 reads SNHLY; CDR2 reads FYNNEI. The V end lost 5 bases, the J end lost 10 bases, and 15 bases lay between the germline ends. This CDR3 reads CASSSLEDRSPLHF. CDR3 coding DNA: TGTGCCAGCAGTTCCCTCGAGGATCGGTCACCCCTCCACTTT.

The chain carries TRBV4-3 and TRBJ1-5; tentative D call: TRBD1 (5 bases). CDR3 length: 14 residues. V was pared by 0 bases and J by 6 bases, with 9 bases between. The germline gives CDR1 LGHNA, CDR2 YSLEER. CDR3 in DNA: TGCGCCAGCAGCCAAGATATAGGGGTTCAGCCCCAGCATTTT. It is translated as CASSQDIGVQPQHF.

This rearrangement joins TRBV11-3 to TRBJ2-5; weak D call: TRBD2 (6 bases). The V end was cut by 3 bases, the J end by 2 bases, with 10 bases between. There are 14 residues in the CDR3. Germline CDR1 reads SGHNT; CDR2 reads YENEEA. As DNA, the CDR3 is TGTGCCAGCAGCTTTGCGGGGACGCAAGAGACCCAGTACTTC. Residues: CASSFAGTQETQYF.

The rearrangement joins TRBV4-1 to TRBJ2-7, with 13 bases that match TRBD2. V gave up 4 bases and J gave up 3 bases; unmatched junction bases: 6. The CDR3 loop spans 16 amino acids. The germline V gene encodes CDR1 MGHRA and CDR2 YSYEKL. The CDR3 here is CASSLTSGGSYYEQYF. CDR3 nucleotides: TGCGCCAGCAGCCTGACTAGCGGGGGGTCTTACTACGAGCAGTACTTC.

The chain uses TRBV6-4 and TRBJ1-1; 7 nucleotides align to TRBD1. Germline CDR1 MRHNA, CDR2 SNTAGT. The CDR3 runs 15 residues. V was clipped by 2 bases and J by 7 bases; unmatched bases: 10. CDR3: CASSDPLGQLNEAFF. Here the CDR3 DNA reads TGTGCCAGCAGTGACCCCCTGGGACAGCTTAATGAAGCTTTCTTT.

The rearrangement links TRBV5-4 to TRBJ2-5; 7 positions agree with TRBD1. The CDR3 totals 14 residues. After removal of 4 bases from V and 4 bases from J, the junction contained 7 bases not matched to a gene. Germline V lookup: CDR1 SGHNT, CDR2 YYREEE (reference sequence). CDR3 in DNA: TGTGCCAGCAGCGCCGGACAGGTGGGAGAGACCCAGTACTTC. Its protein product is CASSAGQVGETQYF. Variable domain in full (rest from reference TRBV5-4 and TRBJ2-5): ETGVTQSPTHLIKTRGQQVTLRCSSQSGHNTVSWYQQALGQGPQFIFQYYREEENGRGNFPPRFSGLQFPNYSSELNVNALELDDSALYLCASSAGQVGETQYFGPGTRLLVL.

The J gene is TRBJ2-3, the V gene TRBV9; D remains ambiguous. Trimming took 1 base from V and 0 from J, leaving 15 bases between them. CDR1 is SGDLS, CDR2 YYNGEE, per germline. This CDR3 has 17 residues. DNA of the CDR3: TGTGCCAGCAGCGTATCGACGGCAGCGAAAAGCACAGATACGCAGTATTTT. Protein product: CASSVSTAAKSTDTQYF.

The V and J genes are TRBV7-6 and TRBJ2-1, with 10 bases lining up with TRBD1. The CDR3 has 16 amino acids. V was clipped by 1 base and J by 8 bases; unmatched bases: 8. CDR1 is SGHVS, CDR2 FNYEAQ, per germline. Written as DNA, the CDR3 is TGTGCCAGCAGCTTAGTAGGTGACAGGGGGCGTCATGAGCAGTTCTTC. This gives the protein CASSLVGDRGRHEQFF.

This clone came up a few times. This chain joins TRBV7-9 and TRBJ1-1; D may be TRBD1 (5 bases). The ends were cut back, 5 bases at V and 1 base at J, with 14 bases in the middle. Germline-derived CDR1 and CDR2 are SEHNR and FQNEAQ (reference sequence). The CDR3 totals 15 residues. Here the CDR3 DNA reads TGTGCCAGCAGCCCTGTGGGGGGGGAGAACACTGAAGCTTTCTTT. Its protein product is CASSPVGGENTEAFF.

The V call is TRBV18, the J call TRBJ2-6; possibly TRBD1 for D (6 bases). This CDR3 has 17 amino acids. The V end lost 4 bases, the J end lost 0 bases, and 13 bases lay between the germline ends. Germline V lookup: CDR1 KGHSH, CDR2 LQKENI. The CDR3, as DNA: TGTGCCAGCTCACGCCCGGGACAAACCTCTGGGGCCAACGTCCTGACTTTC. This codes for CASSRPGQTSGANVLTF.

The rearrangement uses TRBV6-6 and TRBJ2-6; D uncertain. CDR1 is MNHNY, CDR2 SVGAGI, per germline (reference sequence). V lost 8 bases and J 0 bases, leaving 14 bases between the germline ends. The CDR3 consists of 16 residues. CDR3 DNA: TGTGCCAGCCGCCTAACAAGCGCCTCTGGGGCCAACGTCCTGACTTTC. Protein: CASRLTSASGANVLTF.

The rearrangement joins TRBV5-3 to TRBJ2-3; the match to TRBD2 covers 10 bases. TRBV5-3 counts as an open reading frame of uncertain function. The CDR3 length is 16 residues. The J segment lost 1 base and the V segment lost 0 bases, leaving 2 bases of the junction unmatched. The CDR3 DNA reads as TGTGCCAGAAGCTTGGCAGCGGGGGGGTGCACAGATACGCAGTATTTT. Its translation is CARSLAAGGCTDTQYF.

In DNA, the CDR3 is TGTGCCAGCAGCTGGAATACAGGGGAAGATGAAAAACTGTTTTTT. This codes for CASSWNTGEDEKLFF. The rearrangement uses TRBV5-6 and TRBJ1-4, with 7 positions matching TRBD1. Per the germline V gene, CDR1 is SGHDT and CDR2 is YYEEEE. The CDR3 length is 15 residues. Losses at the gene ends were 3 bases for V and 6 bases for J; bases not matched to a gene: 8.

V gene TRBV5-4 combines with J gene TRBJ2-3; 7 bases agree with TRBD1. This CDR3 contains 14 residues. From germline, CDR1 is SGHNT and CDR2 YYREEE (reference sequence). With V trimmed by 2 bases and J by 4 bases, 4 bases remained unmatched. Here the CDR3 DNA reads TGTGCCAGCAGCTTCGACAGGGCTCCAGATACGCAGTATTTT. Protein sequence: CASSFDRAPDTQYF.

The gene calls are TRBV5-1 and TRBJ2-3, with 7 bases that match TRBD1. Germline V gives CDR1 SGHRS, CDR2 YFSETQ. The CDR3 length is 16 residues. Unmatched junction bases numbered 4, after V lost 0 bases and J lost 0 bases. CDR3 coding DNA: TGCGCCAGCAGCTTGGGGTCGACAGGGAGCACAGATACGCAGTATTTT. Translating it yields CASSLGSTGSTDTQYF.

V gene TRBV18 combines with J gene TRBJ2-7; D not certain. V shed 6 bases and J shed 2 bases, with 11 bases lying between them. The CDR3 runs to 13 residues. Per germline, CDR1 KGHSH and CDR2 LQKENI. In nucleotides, the CDR3 is TGTGCCAGCTCGCGTGACAAGACCTACGAGCAGTACTTC. Its protein is CASSRDKTYEQYF. Full variable domain (rest looked up from reference TRBV18 and TRBJ2-7): NAGVMQNPRHLVRRRGQEARLRCSPMKGHSHVYWYRQLPEEGLKFMVYLQKENIIDESGMPKERFSAEFPKEGPSILRIQQVVRGDSAAYFCASSRDKTYEQYFGPGTRLTVT.

The J gene is TRBJ1-4, the V gene TRBV7-9; 7 positions match TRBD1. Germline CDR1 reads SEHNR; CDR2 reads FQNEAQ (reference sequence). This CDR3 has 16 amino acids. Trimming took 5 bases from V and 2 from J; bases not matched to a gene: 8. This chain's CDR3 is CASSTGQAPTNEKLFF. The CDR3 coding sequence is TGTGCCAGCAGCACCGGACAGGCCCCTACTAATGAAAAACTGTTTTTT.

The chain uses TRBV7-9 and TRBJ2-7; TRBD1 matches at 8 bases. This CDR3 spans 16 amino acids. Per the germline V gene, CDR1 is SEHNR and CDR2 is FQNEAQ (reference sequence). With V trimmed by 0 bases and J by 5 bases, 9 bases remained unmatched. CDR3: CASSLALQGAFDEQYF. The CDR3 DNA sequence: TGTGCCAGCAGCTTAGCGCTCCAGGGGGCGTTCGACGAGCAGTACTTC.

The J gene is TRBJ2-5, the V gene TRBV6-6; 7 nucleotides align to TRBD1. The germline V gene has CDR1 MNHNY and CDR2 SVGAGI (reference sequence). The V segment lost 4 bases and the J segment 1 base; nucleotides outside the gene matches: 3. CDR3 length: 14 amino acids. This chain's CDR3 is CASSLGQAQETQYF. CDR3 nucleotides: TGTGCCAGCAGTTTAGGACAGGCCCAAGAGACCCAGTACTTC.

The rearrangement links TRBV10-3 to TRBJ1-1, with TRBD1 identical over 8 bases. There are 16 residues in the CDR3. Germline V CDR1 and CDR2: ENHRY, SYGVKD. The trim removed 3 bases at V and 4 bases at J, leaving 10 bases unmatched. The CDR3 reads CAISEAGQGRGTEAFF. CDR3 DNA sequence: TGTGCCATCAGTGAAGCTGGACAGGGAAGAGGCACTGAAGCTTTCTTT.

This sequence joins TRBV14 and TRBJ2-7, with D possibly being TRBD1 (6 bases). The germline CDR1 and CDR2 sequences are SGHDN and FVKESK. The CDR3 extends over 16 amino acids. V was trimmed by 1 base and J by 2 bases, leaving 15 bases between them. The chain's CDR3 is CASSQAPGTPPYEQYF. CDR3 bases: TGTGCCAGCAGCCAAGCGCCCGGGACACCCCCCTACGAGCAGTACTTC.

The rearrangement links TRBV4-1 to TRBJ2-6; unclear D gene. Per the germline V gene, CDR1 is MGHRA and CDR2 is YSYEKL. V lost 1 base to trimming and J lost 1 base, with 8 bases between them. This CDR3 spans 16 amino acids. CDR3 sequence: CASSQVISSGANVLTF. The CDR3, as DNA: TGCGCCAGCAGCCAAGTTATTTCGTCTGGGGCCAACGTCCTGACTTTC.

The chain is built from TRBV19 and TRBJ1-2; D might be TRBD1 (6 bases). Trimming stripped 3 bases from V and 7 bases from J, with 12 bases between. Germline CDR1 LNHDA, CDR2 SQIVND (reference sequence). CDR3 size: 13 residues. Here the CDR3 reads CASSMNRAAGYTF. The CDR3 nucleotides read TGTGCCAGTAGTATGAACAGGGCGGCTGGCTACACCTTC.